Described below is a single T cell receptor beta chain sequence and its context. These data originate in a study of regulatory T cells in long-lasting Graves disease. Arm-PCR of CDR3 regions and iRepertoire HTBI primers were used to build TCR beta libraries. One entry per CDR3 protein, called by TCRdb with MiXCR from the multiplex PCR reads. Among about 460,000 distinct CDR3 sequences listed, around a fifth were seen once. V lost 1 base and J 5 bases, leaving 18 bases between the germline ends. CDR1 is MGHRA and CDR2 is YSYEKL in the germline V gene. This CDR3 region has 17 residues. As to time point: persistent/refractory GD, antithyroid drugs over 5 years with positive TRAb. Scientists built the TCR library using RNA that was extracted from PBMCs.

The chain uses TRBV4-1 and TRBJ1-5; TRBD1 is a possible D gene (6 bases). Here the sequenced sample was peripheral blood mononuclear cells (PBMCs), taken when the disease was refractory, from a patient treated with antithyroid drugs. The TCR sequence derives from a female donor with Graves disease. The CDR3 loop reads CASSQGPSGGVDQPQHF. The CDR3 nucleotides read TGCGCCAGCAGCCAAGGGCCGAGCGGGGGCGTGGATCAGCCCCAGCATTTT.